Reported below is one T cell receptor (beta chain). Antigen unknown. Sequencing used immunoSEQ multiplex PCR; TCRdb keeps in-frame clones, though not all of them. Of 23,000 or so clones in the sample, about 91% were seen once. These data come from a study of untreated major depressive disorder. Study conclusions and caveats: CD4+ T cells from depressed patients used TRBV05-01 (Vbeta 5.1) more often than controls.

Per the germline V gene, CDR1 is SEHNR and CDR2 is FQNEAQ (reference sequence). V was clipped by 5 bases and J by 1 base; unmatched bases: 8. The CDR3 has 16 residues. The source material was CD4+ T cells from PBMCs. This chain links TRBV7-9 with TRBJ2-3; 8 bases line up with TRBD2. The clonotype was recovered from a woman between 25 and 40 years old with major depressive disorder. The CDR3 loop reads CASSPGLVGGTDTQYF. Written as DNA, the CDR3 is TGTGCCAGCAGCCCGGGACTAGTGGGGGGCACAGATACGCAGTATTTT.